The clone carrying this T cell receptor beta chain was seen repeatedly, ten times or more. From about 0.4 ug of RNA, a library with molecular barcoded alpha/delta and beta/gamma adaptors was made. One entry per CDR3 protein, called by TCRdb with MiXCR from the reads. The sample records under 40,000 distinct CDR3 sequences, roughly 15% being singletons. The data are from a study of read filtering for tumor transcriptome and immune sequencing. Study information: Among patients, around 18 were male and some 15 female, aged about 45 to 85 (mean approximately 62).

This TCR was recovered from a donor at least 40 years old with multiple myeloma. The material sequenced was a population of CD138-negative cells sorted from bone marrow.

This CDR3 reads CASLGNAPYNLKLFF. CDR3 coding DNA: TGTGCCAGCCTTGGTAACGCACCGTATAATTTGAAGCTGTTTTTT. This chain joins TRBV6-2 or TRBV6-3 and TRBJ2-2, with D unclear. In germline, CDR1 is MNHEY, CDR2 SVGEGT. The CDR3 contains 15 residues. V was clipped by 8 bases and J by 12 bases, with 25 bases between them.